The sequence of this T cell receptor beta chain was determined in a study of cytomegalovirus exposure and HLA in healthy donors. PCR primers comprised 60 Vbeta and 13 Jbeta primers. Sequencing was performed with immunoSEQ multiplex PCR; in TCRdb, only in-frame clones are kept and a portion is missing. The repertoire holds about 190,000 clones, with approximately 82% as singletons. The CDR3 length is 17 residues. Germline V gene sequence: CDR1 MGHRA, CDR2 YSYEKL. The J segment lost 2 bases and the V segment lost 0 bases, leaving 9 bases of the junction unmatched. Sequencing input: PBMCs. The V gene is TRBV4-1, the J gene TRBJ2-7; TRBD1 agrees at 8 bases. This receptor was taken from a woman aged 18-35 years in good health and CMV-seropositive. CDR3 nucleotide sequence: TGCGCCAGCAGCCAAGAGGCAGGGGGCTTCATAGCCTACGAGCAGTACGTC. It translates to CASSQEAGGFIAYEQYV.